This T cell receptor beta chain is from a study of shared clonotypes between healthy human individuals. The study, taken as a whole, reports: Only blood was sampled; tissue repertoires likely differ.

Concerning this clone itself: Its target is not known.

Replicate PCRs run on sorted subsets employed 200 to 250 ng DNA, approximately 30,000 T cell genomes. The assay was immunoSEQ multiplex PCR, and TCRdb's table has in-frame clones only and misses some. Altogether roughly 590,000 clones are present, less than 97% being singletons, with the ten largest covering roughly 0.1%. CD8 cells regarded as naive lacked CD45RO, were positively chosen for CCR7, and omitted terminally differentiated effector memory CD45RA+ cells. Sequenced material: naive CD8+ T cells sorted from blood. This clonotype was sampled from a woman in her thirties in good health.

The CDR3 DNA follows: TGCGCCAGCAGCCCCGGACTAGCGGCGTACCAAGAGACCCAGTACTTC. This encodes CASSPGLAAYQETQYF. The gene calls are TRBV10-2 and TRBJ2-5; 10 bases map to TRBD2. The J segment lost 0 bases and the V segment lost 6 bases, leaving 7 bases of the junction unmatched. Germline V gene sequence: CDR1 WSHSY, CDR2 SAAADI. The CDR3 sequence is 16 residues long.